Shown below are 2 T cell receptor beta chains from a single sample sequenced in a study of identical twins. One entry per CDR3 protein results from TCRdb running MiXCR on the 5' RACE reads. The top ten hold over 35% of the sample, which has approximately 210,000 distinct CDR3 sequences, approximately 15% seen once. The same sample was also used in a study of T cells expressing NK-cell markers.

Source material: CD8+ T cells sorted from blood. The receptors were gathered from a woman between 18 and 29 years old in good health.

The chain uses TRBV7-8 and TRBJ2-3; D unresolved. The CDR3 spans 15 residues. Trimming pared 3 bases from V and 3 bases from J, leaving 13 bases between. Germline V lookup: CDR1 SGHVS, CDR2 FQNEAQ. The DNA for the CDR3 is TGTGCCAGCAGCTTTTTGACGTTTGAGACAGATACGCAGTATTTT. As protein: CASSFLTFETDTQYF.

CDR3 sequence reads: CASSHTTGGEQFF. For the CDR3, the DNA is TGCGCCAGCAGCCACACTACAGGCGGTGAGCAGTTCTTC. The genes are TRBV4-3 and TRBJ2-1, with a weak D call TRBD1 (5 bases). This CDR3 spans 13 amino acids. V lost 3 bases and J lost 9, with 12 bases in between. CDR1 LGHNA and CDR2 YSLEER come from the germline V gene.